The T cell receptor (beta chain) under discussion was sequenced for a study of lymphopenia after photon versus proton radiotherapy. Profiling relied on immunoSEQ multiplex PCR, and the TCRdb table lists in-frame clones only, not all of them. Among 150,000 to 200,000 clones listed, roughly nine tenths were seen once. With respect to this clone: What it binds is not known.

Study-wide points: Larger post-nadir TCR diversity loss correlated inversely with survival in deceased patients. After lymphocyte nadir, photon-treated repertoires showed oligoclonal expansion, especially CD8+ Temra. Better survival with proton therapy was suggested as possible, not demonstrated. Proton therapy kept repertoires fairly stable, unlike photons, which gained effector/memory cells.

The germline gives CDR1 MDHEN, CDR2 SYDVKM. Deletions cut 2 bases from V and 0 bases from J, with 8 bases between. There are 15 residues in the CDR3. The chain employs TRBV28 and TRBJ1-3; D ambiguous. The sequence was collected from a man aged 50 to 60 with gastric cancer. The sequencing here drew on peripheral blood, taken from a patient treated with photon-based radiotherapy. In nucleotides, the CDR3 is TGTGCCAGCAGTTTAGACGGGTACTCTGGAAACACCATATATTTT. Translation: CASSLDGYSGNTIYF.